This passage covers 31 T cell receptor beta chains from one sample sequenced in a study of beta chain features in type 1 diabetes. The study, taken as a whole, reports: Shortening that was moderate but significant affected the TCRB CDR3s of Type 1 diabetes patients in all four CD4+ subsets.

Their target antigens are unknown. All of the isolated RNA was reverse transcribed, so expressed TCRB transcripts were sequenced. Profiled with immunoSEQ multiplex PCR; TCRdb holds only in-frame clones, not every one. The sample shows about 160,000 clones, roughly 60% of them seen only once. Sequenced material: naive CD4+ T cells from blood. The receptors stem from a man in his thirties or forties with type 1 diabetes.

As DNA, the CDR3 is TGTGCCAGCAGCGGACGGACTATAAATACGCAGTATTTT. Amino acid sequence: CASSGRTINTQYF. The V and J genes are TRBV7-2 and TRBJ2-3; the D gene is possibly TRBD2 (6 bases). The V gene lost 5 bases and the J gene lost 7 bases, with 13 bases spanning the gap. The CDR3 covers 13 residues. CDR1 SGHTA and CDR2 FQGNSA come from the germline V gene.

This clone showed up just a few times. The V gene is TRBV4-3, the J gene TRBJ2-6; the D is unclear. V shed 0 bases and J shed 0 bases, with 3 bases lying between them. The germline gives CDR1 LGHNA, CDR2 YSLEER. The CDR3 totals 15 residues. CDR3 sequence: CASSQESSGANVLTF. CDR3 coding DNA: TGCGCCAGCAGCCAAGAGAGCTCTGGGGCCAACGTCCTGACTTTC.

The CDR3 coding sequence is TGTGCCAGCAGCCAAGTTCGGACAGCAGCTTTCTTT. It encodes CASSQVRTAAFF. V usage is TRBV14 and J usage is TRBJ1-1, with D perhaps TRBD1 (6 bases). Trimming took off 1 base at V and 10 bases at J, with 10 bases between the two ends. Germline loops: CDR1 SGHDN, CDR2 FVKESK. The CDR3 is made up of 12 amino acids.

V usage is TRBV7-9 and J usage is TRBJ1-2, with TRBD1 matching over 8 bases. This CDR3 has 15 residues. V gave up 3 bases and J gave up 5 bases; unmatched junction bases: 8. From germline, CDR1 is SEHNR and CDR2 FQNEAQ (reference sequence). The CDR3 DNA is TGTGCCAGCAGCTTCGTAGGACAGGGACTATATGGCTACACCTTC. Amino acids: CASSFVGQGLYGYTF.

The chain recombines TRBV23-1 with TRBJ1-6, with 7 bases identical to TRBD1. TRBV23-1 is an ORF, and what it does is uncertain. The V segment lost 6 bases and the J segment 5 bases; nucleotides outside the gene matches: 10. This CDR3 comprises 16 residues. The CDR3 is CASSLYRDSHNSPLHF. CDR3 DNA sequence: TGCGCCAGCAGCCTTTACCGGGACAGTCATAATTCACCCCTCCACTTT.

This clone was observed a few times. This sequence joins TRBV29-1 and TRBJ1-1; no reliable D call. Trimming removed 5 bases at V and 1 base at J, with 8 bases between. CDR1 and CDR2 (germline): SQVTM, ANQGSEA. This CDR3 comprises 12 residues. The CDR3 loop is CSVSFENTEAFF. For the CDR3, the DNA is TGCAGCGTTAGCTTCGAGAACACTGAAGCTTTCTTT.

CDR3 sequence: CAWSVRGLGSYEQYF. In nucleotides, the CDR3 is TGTGCCTGGAGTGTACGAGGGCTGGGCTCCTACGAGCAGTACTTC. The chain uses TRBV30 and TRBJ2-7, with D maybe TRBD2 (5 bases). Trimming pared 0 bases from V and 0 bases from J, leaving 12 bases between. CDR3 length: 15 amino acids. Germline values: CDR1 GTSNPN, CDR2 SVGIG (reference sequence).

This clone was recorded a few times. The chain links TRBV25-1 to TRBJ2-1; D is ambiguous. Looked up from germline, CDR1 is MGHDK and CDR2 is SYGVNS. This CDR3 contains 11 residues. V was trimmed by 9 bases and J by 13 bases, leaving 16 bases between them. CDR3 sequence (DNA): TGTGCCAGTAAATCGAACTCCCACCAGTTCTTC. Translation: CASKSNSHQFF.

This sequence joins TRBV29-1 and TRBJ1-1, with TRBD1 matching over 7 bases. Germline CDR1 reads SQVTM; CDR2 reads ANQGSEA. J gave up 1 base and V 6 bases, and 8 bases lay outside the gene matches. CDR3 length: 14 amino acids. The CDR3 coding sequence is TGCAGCGTGGGCGAGGGACAGTCGAACACTGAAGCTTTCTTT. It translates to CSVGEGQSNTEAFF. Drawing the rest from reference TRBV29-1 and TRBJ1-1, the complete variable domain is SAVISQKPSRDICQRGTSLTIQCQVDSQVTMMFWYRQQPGQSLTLIATANQGSEATYESGFVIDKFPISRPNLTFSTLTVSNMSPEDSSIYLCSVGEGQSNTEAFFGQGTRLTVV.

The CDR3 DNA reads as TGTGCCAGCAGCTCGACTATAACGGCGGGAACAGATACGCAGTATTTT. Protein: CASSSTITAGTDTQYF. The rearrangement links TRBV7-2 to TRBJ2-3, with D maybe TRBD2 (6 bases). In germline, CDR1 is SGHTA, CDR2 FQGNSA. CDR3 length: 16 residues. V was pared by 4 bases and J by 3 bases, with 17 bases between.

J is TRBJ1-2 and V is TRBV30; the match to TRBD1 covers 10 bases. With V trimmed by 3 bases and J by 7 bases, 5 bases remained unmatched. CDR1 is GTSNPN and CDR2 is SVGIG in the germline V gene (reference sequence). This CDR3 is 13 amino acids long. Written as DNA, the CDR3 is TGTGCCTGGAGGGGGACAGGGGTTGGTGGCTACACCTTC. It translates to CAWRGTGVGGYTF.

V is TRBV30 and J is TRBJ1-6, with D possibly matching TRBD1 (6 bases). CDR3 length: 14 amino acids. CDR1 is GTSNPN, CDR2 SVGIG, per germline (reference sequence). The V gene lost 8 bases and the J gene lost 5 bases, with 16 bases spanning the gap. CDR3 region: CASQGRRNNSPLHF. The CDR3 DNA follows: TGTGCCAGTCAGGGGAGACGGAATAATTCACCCCTCCACTTT.

This CDR3 is CASSFGMTNTEAFF. CDR3 coding DNA: TGTGCCAGCAGCTTCGGTATGACCAACACTGAAGCTTTCTTT. The rearrangement uses TRBV13 and TRBJ1-1; no firm D call. CDR1 and CDR2 from the germline V gene are PRHDT and FYEKMQ (reference sequence). The CDR3 is 14 residues long. Trimming removed 3 bases at V and 2 bases at J, with 10 bases between.

This clone appeared a few times. One end of the junction is discordant with germline, which a read error may explain. The J gene is TRBJ2-7, the V gene TRBV29-1, with 8 nucleotides matching TRBD1. Per the germline V gene, CDR1 is SQVTM and CDR2 is ANQGSEA. This CDR3 is 10 amino acids long. The CDR3 region is CSVNTGTGNF. The CDR3 DNA sequence: TGCAGCGTTAACACCGGGACAGGAAACTTC.

The chain joins TRBV29-1 to TRBJ2-2; no clear D gene. Trimming removed 8 bases at V and 1 base at J, with 8 bases between. The CDR3 sequence is 12 residues long. The germline CDR1 and CDR2 sequences are SQVTM and ANQGSEA. For the CDR3, the DNA is TGCAGCACCGGACGGAACACCGGGGAGCTGTTTTTT. This translates into CSTGRNTGELFF.

The chain joins TRBV5-1 to TRBJ1-6; 8 bases are shared with TRBD1. Unmatched junction bases numbered 7, after V lost 4 bases and J lost 10 bases. The CDR3 totals 14 residues. CDR1 and CDR2 (germline): SGHRS, YFSETQ. This CDR3 is CASSPTGVGSPLHF. DNA for the CDR3: TGCGCCAGCAGCCCGACAGGGGTAGGCTCACCCCTCCACTTT.

The V call is TRBV29-1, the J call TRBJ2-7; 12 nucleotides align to TRBD1. Trimming took 7 bases from V and 6 from J; bases not matched to a gene: 13. This CDR3 has 15 amino acids. Germline loops: CDR1 SQVTM, CDR2 ANQGSEA. In nucleotides, the CDR3 is TGCAGCGCTATGATCCCGGGACAGGGGGCGAGCGAGCAGTACTTC. Protein: CSAMIPGQGASEQYF.

This clone has more than one count but fewer than ten. The DNA of the CDR3 is TGCAGCGTTGGAATGGGTGCTGAAGCTTTCTTT. Translation gives CSVGMGAEAFF. V and J are TRBV29-1 and TRBJ1-1, with D unresolved. Looked up from germline, CDR1 is SQVTM and CDR2 is ANQGSEA. The CDR3 extends over 11 amino acids. V lost 4 bases, J lost 6 bases, and 9 bases lay in between.

This sequence joins TRBV11-2 and TRBJ1-6; D not certain. The CDR3 contains 14 residues. V lost 0 bases and J lost 6, with 6 bases in between. Per germline, CDR1 SGHAT and CDR2 FQNNGV. The CDR3 bases are TGTGCCAGCAGCTTAGACGGACTTAATTCACCCCTCCACTTT. It specifies CASSLDGLNSPLHF.

The V and J genes are TRBV30 and TRBJ1-1; D uncertain. Germline CDR1 is GTSNPN and CDR2 is SVGIG (reference sequence). Deletions cut 1 base from V and 7 bases from J, with 7 bases between. The CDR3 extends over 11 amino acids. The CDR3: CAWSDSREAFF. CDR3 nucleotide sequence: TGTGCCTGGAGTGACTCGCGTGAAGCTTTCTTT.

J is TRBJ1-6 and V is TRBV7-2; no clear D gene. V dropped 4 bases and J dropped 7 bases, with 5 bases sitting between them. CDR3 size: 12 residues. Germline lookup yields CDR1 SGHTA and CDR2 FQGNSA. CDR3 in amino acids: CASSWANSPLHF. CDR3 bases: TGTGCCAGCAGCTGGGCAAATTCACCCCTCCACTTT.

This clone was detected only a few times. The chain has TRBV4-1 and TRBJ1-2; no clear D gene. Trimming cost V 0 bases and J 7 bases, with 6 bases left between them. The CDR3 is 12 residues long. The germline gives CDR1 MGHRA, CDR2 YSYEKL. The CDR3 loop is CASSQDGLGYTF. For the CDR3, the DNA is TGCGCCAGCAGCCAAGATGGCCTTGGCTACACCTTC.

This chain connects TRBV7-2 to TRBJ2-7; 9 nucleotides line up with TRBD2. The ends lost 4 bases at V and 4 bases at J; junction bases unmatched: 11. This CDR3 is 16 amino acids long. The germline CDR1 and CDR2 sequences are SGHTA and FQGNSA. CDR3 sequence (DNA): TGTGCCAGCAGCTCTATAGCTGGACTAGCGAGATACGAGCAGTACTTC. This translates into CASSSIAGLARYEQYF.

This clone was observed a handful of times. The chain has TRBV7-2 and TRBJ2-5; no clear D. The CDR3 spans 16 residues. CDR1 SGHTA and CDR2 FQGNSA come from the germline V gene. V was clipped by 0 bases and J by 3 bases, with 14 bases between them. Here the CDR3 reads CASSLALGSYKETQYF. The CDR3 region has the DNA TGTGCCAGCAGCTTAGCGCTAGGTTCTTATAAAGAGACCCAGTACTTC.

This clone was counted a few times. The chain combines TRBV13 with TRBJ2-5; no firm D call. The CDR3 sequence is 13 residues long. The V end lost 0 bases, the J end lost 5 bases, and 7 bases lay between the germline ends. Germline V gene sequence: CDR1 PRHDT, CDR2 FYEKMQ (reference sequence). CDR3 in amino acids: CASSLGAGETQYF. For the CDR3, the DNA is TGTGCCAGCAGCTTAGGCGCTGGGGAGACCCAGTACTTC.

This chain connects TRBV28 to TRBJ2-5; the D gene could be TRBD1 or TRBD2 (5 bases each). The CDR3 length is 12 residues. The germline CDR1 and CDR2 sequences are MDHEN and SYDVKM. V was clipped by 5 bases and J by 1 base, with 5 bases between them. CDR3 nucleotides: TGTGCCAGCAGTGGGACCCAAGAGACCCAGTACTTC. Protein product: CASSGTQETQYF.

The chain employs TRBV30 and TRBJ1-4; tentative D call: TRBD1 (6 bases). The germline V gene has CDR1 GTSNPN and CDR2 SVGIG (reference sequence). The CDR3 has 15 residues. V dropped 1 base and J dropped 0 bases, with 9 bases sitting between them. DNA of the CDR3: TGTGCCTGGAGTGCAGACAGGACAACTAATGAAAAACTGTTTTTT. Translated, it gives CAWSADRTTNEKLFF.

The chain is built from TRBV9 and TRBJ2-7, with TRBD1 matching 9 bases. Per germline, CDR1 SGDLS and CDR2 YYNGEE. V shed 3 bases, J shed 4 bases, and the junction held 8 bases outside the gene matches. The CDR3 extends over 15 amino acids. Here the CDR3 DNA reads TGTGCCAGCAGCGCCGGGACAGGGAAGGGGTACGAGCAGTACTTC. Amino acid sequence: CASSAGTGKGYEQYF.

This clone was seen a single time. The J gene is TRBJ2-4, the V gene TRBV5-6; D might be TRBD2 (5 bases). The germline CDR1 and CDR2 sequences are SGHDT and YYEEEE. Trimming pared 3 bases from V and 0 bases from J, leaving 19 bases between. The CDR3 is 18 residues long. In nucleotides, the CDR3 is TGTGCCAGCAGCTCCCCGGGATACAGTCCTCTAGCCAAAAACATTCAGTACTTC. It is translated as CASSSPGYSPLAKNIQYF. The whole variable domain, remainder taken from reference TRBV5-6 and TRBJ2-4, is DAGVTQSPTHLIKTRGQQVTLRCSPKSGHDTVSWYQQALGQGPQFIFQYYEEEERQRGNFPDRFSGHQFPNYSSELNVNALLLGDSALYLCASSSPGYSPLAKNIQYFGAGTRLSVL.

V and J are TRBV11-2 and TRBJ2-5; unclear D gene. The CDR3 contains 12 residues. Trimming stripped 2 bases from V and 3 bases from J, with 4 bases between. CDR1 is SGHAT and CDR2 is FQNNGV in the germline V gene. In DNA, the CDR3 is TGTGCCAGCAGCTTACGGAAAGAGACCCAGTACTTC. Translation gives CASSLRKETQYF.

The V gene is TRBV18, the J gene TRBJ2-5, with a possible D match to TRBD1 (6 bases). Trimming removed 3 bases from V and 5 bases from J, with 13 bases in between. The CDR3 is 14 amino acids. Germline CDR1 is KGHSH and CDR2 is LQKENI. In nucleotides, the CDR3 is TGTGCCAGCTCACCTCAGGGGCTGTTGGAGACCCAGTACTTC. Translating gives CASSPQGLLETQYF.